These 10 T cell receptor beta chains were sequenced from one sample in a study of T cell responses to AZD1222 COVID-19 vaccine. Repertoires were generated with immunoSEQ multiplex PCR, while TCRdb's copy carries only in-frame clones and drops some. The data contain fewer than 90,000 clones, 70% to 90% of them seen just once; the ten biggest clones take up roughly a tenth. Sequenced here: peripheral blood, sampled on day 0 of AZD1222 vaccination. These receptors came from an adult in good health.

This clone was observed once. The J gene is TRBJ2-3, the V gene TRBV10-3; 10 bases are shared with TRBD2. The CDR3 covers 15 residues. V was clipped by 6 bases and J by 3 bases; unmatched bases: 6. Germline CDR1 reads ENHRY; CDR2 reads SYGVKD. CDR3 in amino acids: CAIRIAGGGTDTQYF. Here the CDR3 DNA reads TGTGCCATCAGGATAGCGGGGGGAGGGACAGATACGCAGTATTTT.

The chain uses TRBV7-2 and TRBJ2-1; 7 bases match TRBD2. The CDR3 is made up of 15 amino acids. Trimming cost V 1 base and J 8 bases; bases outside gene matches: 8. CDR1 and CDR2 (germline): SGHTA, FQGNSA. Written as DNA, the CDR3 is TGTGCCAGCAGCTTAGGGGAGGGTCTTAGAGATGAGCAGTTCTTC. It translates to CASSLGEGLRDEQFF.

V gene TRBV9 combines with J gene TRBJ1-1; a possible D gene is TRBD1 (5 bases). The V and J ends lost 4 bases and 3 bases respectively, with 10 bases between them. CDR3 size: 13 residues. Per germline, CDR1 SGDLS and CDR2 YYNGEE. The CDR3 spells CASSKQGDTEAFF. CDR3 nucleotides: TGTGCCAGCAGCAAACAAGGGGACACTGAAGCTTTCTTT.

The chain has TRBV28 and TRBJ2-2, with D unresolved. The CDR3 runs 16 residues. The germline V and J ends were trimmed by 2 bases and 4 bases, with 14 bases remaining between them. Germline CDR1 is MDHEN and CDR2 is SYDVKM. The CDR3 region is CASSLVRPRGTGELFF. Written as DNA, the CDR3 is TGTGCCAGCAGTTTAGTCAGGCCCCGAGGCACCGGGGAGCTGTTTTTT.

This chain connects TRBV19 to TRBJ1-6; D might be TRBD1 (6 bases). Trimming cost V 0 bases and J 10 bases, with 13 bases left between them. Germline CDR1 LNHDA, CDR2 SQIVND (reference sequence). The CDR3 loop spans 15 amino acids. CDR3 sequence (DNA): TGTGCCAGTAGTATAGATCCACAGGGATACTCACCCCTCCACTTT. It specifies CASSIDPQGYSPLHF.

The CDR3 is CASSLFIETQYF. The CDR3 DNA sequence: TGTGCCAGCAGCTTATTCATAGAGACCCAGTACTTC. This sequence joins TRBV7-2 and TRBJ2-5, with D uncertain. The germline CDR1 and CDR2 sequences are SGHTA and FQGNSA. The CDR3 is 12 residues long. Trimming cost V 2 bases and J 4 bases, with 5 bases left between them.

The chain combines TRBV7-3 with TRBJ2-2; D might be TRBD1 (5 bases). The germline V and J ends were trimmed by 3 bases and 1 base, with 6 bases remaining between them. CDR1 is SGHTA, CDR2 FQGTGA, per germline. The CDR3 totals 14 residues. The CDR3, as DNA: TGTGCCAGCAGCTTCGGACAGAACACCGGGGAGCTGTTTTTT. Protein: CASSFGQNTGELFF.

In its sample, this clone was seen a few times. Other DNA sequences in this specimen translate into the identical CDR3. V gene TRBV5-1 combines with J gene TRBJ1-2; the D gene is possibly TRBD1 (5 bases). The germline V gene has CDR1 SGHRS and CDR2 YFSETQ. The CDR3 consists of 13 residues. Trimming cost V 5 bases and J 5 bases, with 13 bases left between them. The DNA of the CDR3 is TGCGCCAGCAGTCCTGACAGCCTTTATGGCTACACCTTC. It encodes CASSPDSLYGYTF.

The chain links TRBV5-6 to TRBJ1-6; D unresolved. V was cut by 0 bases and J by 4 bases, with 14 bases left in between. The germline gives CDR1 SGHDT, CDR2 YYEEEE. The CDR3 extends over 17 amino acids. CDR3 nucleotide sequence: TGTGCCAGCAGCTTGGGCGGCAGGATGGGATATAATTCACCCCTCCACTTT. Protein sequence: CASSLGGRMGYNSPLHF.

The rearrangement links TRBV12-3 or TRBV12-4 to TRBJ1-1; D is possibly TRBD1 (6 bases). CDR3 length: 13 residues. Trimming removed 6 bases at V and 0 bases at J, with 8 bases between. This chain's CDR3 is CASSRGVNTEAFF. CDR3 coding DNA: TGTGCCAGCAGCAGGGGTGTGAACACTGAAGCTTTCTTT.